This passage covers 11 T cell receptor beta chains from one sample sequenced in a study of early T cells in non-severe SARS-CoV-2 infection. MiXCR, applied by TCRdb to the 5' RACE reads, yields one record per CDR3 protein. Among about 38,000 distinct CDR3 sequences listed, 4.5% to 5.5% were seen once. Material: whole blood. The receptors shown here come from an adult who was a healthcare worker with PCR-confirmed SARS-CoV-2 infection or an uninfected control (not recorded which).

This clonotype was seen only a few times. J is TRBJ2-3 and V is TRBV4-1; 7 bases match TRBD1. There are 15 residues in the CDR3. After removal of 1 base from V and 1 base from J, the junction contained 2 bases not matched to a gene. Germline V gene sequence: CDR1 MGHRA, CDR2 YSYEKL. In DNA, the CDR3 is TGCGCCAGCAGCCAAGGAGGGGGCCGCACAGATACGCAGTATTTT. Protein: CASSQGGGRTDTQYF.

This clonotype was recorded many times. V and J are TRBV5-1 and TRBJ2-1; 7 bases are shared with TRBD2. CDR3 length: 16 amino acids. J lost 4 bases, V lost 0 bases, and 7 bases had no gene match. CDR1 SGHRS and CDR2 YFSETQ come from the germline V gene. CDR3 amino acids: CASSLGGGPLYNEQFF. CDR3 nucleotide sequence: TGCGCCAGCAGCTTGGGCGGGGGTCCCCTATACAATGAGCAGTTCTTC.

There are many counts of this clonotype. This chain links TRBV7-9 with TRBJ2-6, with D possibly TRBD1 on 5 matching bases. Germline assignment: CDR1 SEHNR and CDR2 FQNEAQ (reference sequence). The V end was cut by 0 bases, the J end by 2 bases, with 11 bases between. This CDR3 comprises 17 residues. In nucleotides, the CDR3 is TGTGCCAGCAGCTTAGCCCTCCCAGGGACTGGGGCCAACGTCCTGACTTTC. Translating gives CASSLALPGTGANVLTF. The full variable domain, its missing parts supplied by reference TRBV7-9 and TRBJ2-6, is DTGVSQNPRHKITKRGQNVTFRCDPISEHNRLYWYRQTLGQGPEFLTYFQNEAQLEKSRLLSDRFSAERPKGSFSTLEIQRTEQGDSAMYLCASSLALPGTGANVLTFGAGSRLTVL.

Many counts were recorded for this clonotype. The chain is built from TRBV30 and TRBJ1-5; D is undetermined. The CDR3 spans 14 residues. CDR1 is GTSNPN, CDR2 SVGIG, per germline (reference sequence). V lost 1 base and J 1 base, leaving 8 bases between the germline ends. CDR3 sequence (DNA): TGTGCCTGGAGTGGTGGAAGGAGCAATCAGCCCCAGCATTTT. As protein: CAWSGGRSNQPQHF. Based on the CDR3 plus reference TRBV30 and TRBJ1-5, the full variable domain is SQTIHQWPATLVQPVGSPLSLECTVEGTSNPNLYWYRQAAGRGLQLLFYSVGIGQISSEVPQNLSASRPQDRQFILSSKKLLLSDSGFYLCAWSGGRSNQPQHFGDGTRLSIL.

The CDR3 sequence is CASSSEERPNEKLFF. CDR3 DNA: TGTGCCAGCAGTTCCGAGGAACGGCCGAATGAAAAACTGTTTTTT. This chain links TRBV27 with TRBJ1-4; no clear D gene. The CDR3 totals 15 residues. V gave up 4 bases and J gave up 5 bases, with 14 bases separating them. CDR1 is MNHEY and CDR2 is SMNVEV in the germline V gene (reference sequence).

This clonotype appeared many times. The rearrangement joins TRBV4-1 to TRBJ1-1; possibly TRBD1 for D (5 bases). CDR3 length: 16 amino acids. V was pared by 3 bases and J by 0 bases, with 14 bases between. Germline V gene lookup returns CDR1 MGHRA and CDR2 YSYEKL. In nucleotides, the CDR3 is TGCGCCAGCAGCCACTTACTGACAGCTATGAACACTGAAGCTTTCTTT. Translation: CASSHLLTAMNTEAFF.

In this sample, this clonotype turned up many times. The CDR3 DNA sequence: TGCGCCAGCAGCTTCCAGGTTGGTAATGAGCAGTTCTTC. This encodes CASSFQVGNEQFF. The chain has TRBV5-1 and TRBJ2-1; D gene uncertain. Germline V lookup: CDR1 SGHRS, CDR2 YFSETQ. This CDR3 spans 13 amino acids. Trimming cost V 2 bases and J 7 bases, with 10 bases left between them.

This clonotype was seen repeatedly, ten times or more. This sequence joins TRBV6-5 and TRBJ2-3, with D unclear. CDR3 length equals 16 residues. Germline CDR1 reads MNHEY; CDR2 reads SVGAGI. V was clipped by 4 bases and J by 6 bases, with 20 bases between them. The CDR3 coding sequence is TGTGCCAGCAGTTCAGTCCCGGGTCGGGCCGGGGATACGCAGTATTTT. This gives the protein CASSSVPGRAGDTQYF.

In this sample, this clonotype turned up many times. The CDR3 DNA reads TGTGCCAGCAGCTTAGTGTTGAACACTGAAGCTTTCTTT. It specifies CASSLVLNTEAFF. J is TRBJ1-1 and V is TRBV7-2; no clear D gene. Trimming took off 1 base at V and 0 bases at J, with 3 bases between the two ends. The CDR3 contains 13 residues. Germline CDR1 SGHTA, CDR2 FQGNSA.

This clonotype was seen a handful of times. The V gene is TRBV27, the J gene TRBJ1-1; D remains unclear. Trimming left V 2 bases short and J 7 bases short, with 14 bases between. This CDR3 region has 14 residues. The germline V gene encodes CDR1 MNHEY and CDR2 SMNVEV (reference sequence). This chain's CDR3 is CASSLRTLPVEAFF. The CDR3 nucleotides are TGTGCCAGCAGTTTAAGGACTCTTCCCGTTGAAGCTTTCTTT.

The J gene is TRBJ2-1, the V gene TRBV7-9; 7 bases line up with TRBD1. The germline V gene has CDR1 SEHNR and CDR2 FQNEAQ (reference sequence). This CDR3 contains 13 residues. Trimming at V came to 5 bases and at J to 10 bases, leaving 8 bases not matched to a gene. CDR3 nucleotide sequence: TGTGCCAGCAGCCAAGACAGGGCCGGCGAGCAGTTCTTC. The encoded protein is CASSQDRAGEQFF.